The source of this T cell receptor beta chain is a study of blood T cell repertoires in COVID-19. Here immunoSEQ multiplex PCR was the method, and the copy in TCRdb shows in-frame clones only, minus some. The data show roughly 220,000 clones, roughly 84% seen once. CDR1 and CDR2 (germline): MNHNS, SASEGT. Trimming took off 3 bases at V and 6 bases at J, with 10 bases between the two ends. The CDR3 runs 13 residues. V usage is TRBV6-1 and J usage is TRBJ2-3; D is perhaps TRBD1 (6 bases). This sequence was found in a woman in her fifties or sixties who had recovered from COVID-19. The sample taken for sequencing was peripheral blood. CDR3 DNA: TGTGCCAGCAGTGATCAGGGGTGGGATACGCAGTATTTT. This encodes CASSDQGWDTQYF.